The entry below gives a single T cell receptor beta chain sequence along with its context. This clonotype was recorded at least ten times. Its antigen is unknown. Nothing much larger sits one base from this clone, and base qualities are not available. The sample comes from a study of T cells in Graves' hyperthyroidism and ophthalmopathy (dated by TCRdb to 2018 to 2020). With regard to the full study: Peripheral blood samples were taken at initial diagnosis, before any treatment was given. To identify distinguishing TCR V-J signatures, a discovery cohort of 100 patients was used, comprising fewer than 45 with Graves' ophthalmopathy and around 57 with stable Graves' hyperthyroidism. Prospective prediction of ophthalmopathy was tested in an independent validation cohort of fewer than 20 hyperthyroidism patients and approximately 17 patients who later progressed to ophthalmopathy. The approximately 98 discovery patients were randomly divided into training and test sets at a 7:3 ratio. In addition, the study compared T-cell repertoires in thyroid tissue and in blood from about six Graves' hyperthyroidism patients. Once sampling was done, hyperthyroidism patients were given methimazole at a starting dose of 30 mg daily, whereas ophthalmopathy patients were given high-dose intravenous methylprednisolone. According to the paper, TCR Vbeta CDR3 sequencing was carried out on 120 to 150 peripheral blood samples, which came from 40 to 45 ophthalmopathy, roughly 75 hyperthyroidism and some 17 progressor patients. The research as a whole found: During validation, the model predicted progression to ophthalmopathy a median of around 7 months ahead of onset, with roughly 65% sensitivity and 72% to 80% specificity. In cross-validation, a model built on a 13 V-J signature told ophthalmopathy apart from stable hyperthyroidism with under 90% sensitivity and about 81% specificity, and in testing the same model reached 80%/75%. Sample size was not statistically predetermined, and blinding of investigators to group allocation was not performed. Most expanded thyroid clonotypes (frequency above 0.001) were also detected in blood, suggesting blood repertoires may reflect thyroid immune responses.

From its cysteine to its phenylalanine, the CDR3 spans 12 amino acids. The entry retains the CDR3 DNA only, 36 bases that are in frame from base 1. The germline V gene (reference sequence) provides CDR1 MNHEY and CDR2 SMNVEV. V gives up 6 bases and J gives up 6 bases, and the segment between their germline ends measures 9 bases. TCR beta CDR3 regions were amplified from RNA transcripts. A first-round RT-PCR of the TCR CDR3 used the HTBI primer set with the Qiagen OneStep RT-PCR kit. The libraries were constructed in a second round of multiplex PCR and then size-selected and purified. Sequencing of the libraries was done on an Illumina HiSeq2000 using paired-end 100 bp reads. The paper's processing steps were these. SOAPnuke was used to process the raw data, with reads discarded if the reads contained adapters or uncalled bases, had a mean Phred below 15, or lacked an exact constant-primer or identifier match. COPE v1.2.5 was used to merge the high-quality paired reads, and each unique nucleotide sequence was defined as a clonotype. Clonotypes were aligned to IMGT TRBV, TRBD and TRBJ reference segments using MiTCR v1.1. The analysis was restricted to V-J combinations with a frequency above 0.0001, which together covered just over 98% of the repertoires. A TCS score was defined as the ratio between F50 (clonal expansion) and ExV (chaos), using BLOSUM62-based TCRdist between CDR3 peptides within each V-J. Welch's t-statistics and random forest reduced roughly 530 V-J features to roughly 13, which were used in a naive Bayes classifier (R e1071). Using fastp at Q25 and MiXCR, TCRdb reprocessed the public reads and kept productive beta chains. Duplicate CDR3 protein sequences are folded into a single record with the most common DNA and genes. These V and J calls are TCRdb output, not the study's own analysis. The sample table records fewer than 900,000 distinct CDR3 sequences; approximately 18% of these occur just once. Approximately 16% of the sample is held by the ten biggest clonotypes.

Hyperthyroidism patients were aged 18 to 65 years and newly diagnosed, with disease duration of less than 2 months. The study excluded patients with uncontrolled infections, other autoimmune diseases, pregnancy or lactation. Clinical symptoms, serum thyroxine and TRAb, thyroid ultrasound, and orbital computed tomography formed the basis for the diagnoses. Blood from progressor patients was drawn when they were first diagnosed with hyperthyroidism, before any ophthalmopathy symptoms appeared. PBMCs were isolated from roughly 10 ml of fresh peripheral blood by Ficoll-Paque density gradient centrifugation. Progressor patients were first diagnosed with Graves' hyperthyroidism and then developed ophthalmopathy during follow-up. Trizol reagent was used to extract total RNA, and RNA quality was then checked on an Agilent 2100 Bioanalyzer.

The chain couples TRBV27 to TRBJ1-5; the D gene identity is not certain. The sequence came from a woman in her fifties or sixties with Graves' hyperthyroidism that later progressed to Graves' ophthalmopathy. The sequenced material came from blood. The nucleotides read TGTGCCAGCAGCCTCCTTGGTCAGCCCCAGCATTTT. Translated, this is CASSLLGQPQHF.